The clone carrying this T cell receptor (beta chain) came up a few times. Antigen unknown. One entry per CDR3 protein, called by TCRdb with MiXCR from the RT-PCR reads. This table holds a few hundred thousand distinct CDR3 sequences, about 15% found once. This record comes from a study of response to subunit inactivated influenza vaccine. General study findings and limits: Each seasonal influenza vaccination, the authors suggested, recruits few new T cells.

CDR3 size: 17 residues. The trim removed 3 bases at V and 1 base at J, leaving 8 bases unmatched. Per the germline V gene, CDR1 is SEHNR and CDR2 is FQNEAQ (reference sequence). Sequenced here: PBMCs from blood, sampled about 12 days after vaccination. This TCR derives from a middle-aged man who received an inactivated influenza vaccine. The rearrangement links TRBV7-9 to TRBJ2-5, with 10 bases aligning to TRBD2. DNA for the CDR3: TGTGCCAGCAGCTTTCTAAGGGCTAGCGGGGGCCAAGAGACCCAGTACTTC. It is translated as CASSFLRASGGQETQYF.